This TCR beta chain was sequenced in a study of shared clonotypes between healthy human individuals. Sorted-subset replicate PCRs used around 200 ng DNA, tens of thousands of T cell genomes. Sequencing used immunoSEQ multiplex PCR; TCRdb keeps in-frame clones, though not all of them. The repertoire holds some 580,000 clones, with 95% to 98% as singletons. Positively selected for CCR7, the CD45RO-negative cells used as naive CD8 cells excluded terminally differentiated effector memory CD45RA+ cells. The study, taken as a whole, reports: With few donors, the genetic and exposure-history diversity represented was limited.

As regards this clone: Its specificity is not known.

This sequence originates from a man in his thirties or forties in good health. Sequenced: naive CD8+ T cells sorted from blood.

CDR3 DNA: TGCGCCAGCAGCCAACTTCCATACACCGGGGAGCTGTTTTTT. It yields the protein CASSQLPYTGELFF. The chain employs TRBV4-1 and TRBJ2-2, with D uncertain. Germline V gene lookup returns CDR1 MGHRA and CDR2 YSYEKL. The CDR3 length is 14 residues. The germline V and J ends were trimmed by 2 bases and 3 bases, with 7 bases remaining between them.